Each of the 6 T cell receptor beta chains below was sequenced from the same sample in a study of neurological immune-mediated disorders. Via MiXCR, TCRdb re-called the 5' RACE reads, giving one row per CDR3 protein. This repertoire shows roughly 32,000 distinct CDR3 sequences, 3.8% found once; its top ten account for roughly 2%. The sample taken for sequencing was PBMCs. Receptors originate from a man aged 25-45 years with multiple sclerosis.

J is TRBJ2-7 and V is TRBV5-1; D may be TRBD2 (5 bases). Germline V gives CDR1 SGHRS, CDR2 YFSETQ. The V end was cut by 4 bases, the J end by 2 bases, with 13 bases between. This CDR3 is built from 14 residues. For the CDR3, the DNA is TGCGCCAGCAGCCACGAGACGGGAACCTACGAGCAGTACTTC. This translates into CASSHETGTYEQYF.

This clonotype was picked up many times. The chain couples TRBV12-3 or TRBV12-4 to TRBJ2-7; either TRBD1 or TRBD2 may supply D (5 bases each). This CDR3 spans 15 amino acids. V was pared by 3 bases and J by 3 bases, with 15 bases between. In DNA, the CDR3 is TGTGCCAGCAGTTTCGTTCGGGACGGAGGCTACGAGCAGTACTTC. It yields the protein CASSFVRDGGYEQYF.

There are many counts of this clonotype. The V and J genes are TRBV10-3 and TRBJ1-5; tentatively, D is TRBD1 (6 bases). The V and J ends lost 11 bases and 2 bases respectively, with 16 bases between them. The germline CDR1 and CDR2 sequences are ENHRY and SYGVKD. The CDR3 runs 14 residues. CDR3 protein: CASSGAAGNQPQHF. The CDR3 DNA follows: TGTGCCTCCTCGGGGGCCGCGGGCAATCAGCCCCAGCATTTT.

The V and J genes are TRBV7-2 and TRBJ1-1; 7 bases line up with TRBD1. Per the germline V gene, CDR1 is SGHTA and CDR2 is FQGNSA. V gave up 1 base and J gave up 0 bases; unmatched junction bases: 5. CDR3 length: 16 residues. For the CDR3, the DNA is TGTGCCAGCAGCTTAGGTGGCAGGGGGATGAACACTGAAGCTTTCTTT. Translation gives CASSLGGRGMNTEAFF.

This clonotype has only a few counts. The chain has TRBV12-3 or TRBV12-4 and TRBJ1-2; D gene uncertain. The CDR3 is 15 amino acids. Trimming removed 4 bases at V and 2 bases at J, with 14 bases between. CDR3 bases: TGTGCCAGCAGTTATTTTGGAGGGCCCAACTATGGCTACACCTTC. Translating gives CASSYFGGPNYGYTF.

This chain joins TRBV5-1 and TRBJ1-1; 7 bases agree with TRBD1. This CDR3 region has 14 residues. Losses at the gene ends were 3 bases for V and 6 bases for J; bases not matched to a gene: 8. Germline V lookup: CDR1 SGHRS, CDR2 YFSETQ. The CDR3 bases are TGCGCCAGCAGCTGGGACAGAAAAGGCGCTGAAGCTTTCTTT. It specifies CASSWDRKGAEAFF.